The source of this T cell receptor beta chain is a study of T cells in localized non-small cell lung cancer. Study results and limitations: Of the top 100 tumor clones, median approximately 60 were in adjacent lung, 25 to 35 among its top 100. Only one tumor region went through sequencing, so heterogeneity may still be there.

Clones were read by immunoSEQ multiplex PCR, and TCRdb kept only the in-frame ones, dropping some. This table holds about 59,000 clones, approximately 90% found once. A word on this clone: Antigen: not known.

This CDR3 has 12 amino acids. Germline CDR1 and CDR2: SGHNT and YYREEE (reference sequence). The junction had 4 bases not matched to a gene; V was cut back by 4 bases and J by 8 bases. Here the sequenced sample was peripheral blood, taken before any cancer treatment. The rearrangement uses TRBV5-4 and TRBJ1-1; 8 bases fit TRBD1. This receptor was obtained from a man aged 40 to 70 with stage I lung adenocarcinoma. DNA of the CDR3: TGTGCCAGCAGCCAGGACAGGGTAGAAGCTTTCTTT. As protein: CASSQDRVEAFF.